This T cell receptor (beta chain) is drawn from a study of sequential checkpoint blockade in melanoma. Study summary: Arm A got nivolumab then ipilimumab; arm B the reverse, 1:1. Maintenance nivolumab came after either treatment sequence.

V was trimmed by 10 bases and J by 0 bases, leaving 16 bases between them. In germline, CDR1 is MNHNS, CDR2 SASEGT. This CDR3 has 15 residues. This clone has only a few counts. Sequenced by immunoSEQ multiplex PCR; TCRdb stores in-frame clones only, minus some. This sample has 35,000 to 45,000 clones, with 70% to 90% found just once. Treatment in this sample: randomized to nivolumab then ipilimumab (arm A) or the reverse (arm B). Sorted cells were live CD3+CD8+, lacking CD19 and CD56, from PBMCs. The chain uses TRBV6-1 and TRBJ1-3; D not resolved. The sample here was CD8+ T cells sorted from blood (inferred from file names), taken from a patient given nivolumab and ipilimumab in sequence. The receptor was isolated from a human donor with melanoma. The CDR3 DNA reads as TGTGCCACCCAGGCTGGGCCGAGCTCTGGAAACACCATATATTTT. Translating gives CATQAGPSSGNTIYF.